The 31 T cell receptor beta chains below all came from one sample that was sequenced in a study of post-analysis software for immune sequencing data. Study-level results: Higher frequency in patients than in controls was seen for about five TRBV segments, with TRBV5-6, TRBV5-1 and TRBV20-1 among them.

The antigens for these receptors are not known. Each TCR beta cDNA library carried unique molecular identifiers. TCRdb independently ran MiXCR on the PCR reads; one entry per CDR3 protein. The sample consists of over 700,000 distinct CDR3 sequences, about 27% of them appearing once. The sequencing sample was made of blood. The receptors shown here come from a girl between 10 and 17 years old with multiple sclerosis.

About this clonotype: The junction departs from the called germline gene at one end, perhaps through a read error. V usage is TRBV7-2 and J usage is TRBJ2-1, with TRBD1 matching over 8 bases. In germline, CDR1 is SGHTA, CDR2 FQGNSA. This CDR3 is built from 13 residues. CDR3 protein: CASSLSGGNERFF. Written as DNA, the CDR3 is TGTGCCAGCAGCTTATCAGGGGGCAATGAGCGGTTCTTC.

The chain is built from TRBV6-5 and TRBJ2-7, with D perhaps matching TRBD1 or TRBD2 (5 bases each). V dropped 6 bases and J dropped 6 bases, with 24 bases sitting between them. CDR1 and CDR2 from the germline V gene are MNHEY and SVGAGI. This CDR3 has 16 residues. CDR3 sequence: CASSRPTAWGRGEQYF. CDR3 nucleotide sequence: TGTGCCAGCAGCCGACCGACCGCCTGGGGACGGGGCGAGCAGTACTTC.

This clonotype appeared a few times. The gene calls are TRBV7-2 and TRBJ1-5, with D possibly matching TRBD1 (5 bases). V dropped 5 bases and J dropped 5 bases, with 16 bases sitting between them. The germline CDR1 and CDR2 sequences are SGHTA and FQGNSA. This CDR3 is 15 amino acids long. CDR3 sequence (DNA): TGTGCCAGCAGCGCAATCGGGGGGGGGTATCAGCCCCAGCATTTT. Protein sequence: CASSAIGGGYQPQHF.

A note on this clonotype: An end of the junction does not agree with germline; a read error may underlie this. The genes are TRBV5-1 and TRBJ2-5; D may match TRBD1 or TRBD2 (5 bases each). The germline V gene has CDR1 SGHRS and CDR2 YFSETQ. This CDR3 region has 15 residues. The CDR3 DNA reads as TGCGCCAGCAGCTCCCAGGGAGCGGAAGGGGAGAGCCAGTACTTC. The encoded protein is CASSSQGAEGESQYF.

This clonotype was observed a single time. The chain joins TRBV4-3 to TRBJ2-7; D is unclear. CDR1 is LGHNA and CDR2 is YSLEER in the germline V gene. Trimming left V 0 bases short and J 4 bases short, with 10 bases between. This CDR3 has 14 amino acids. CDR3 sequence: CASSQDLREYEQYF. In DNA, the CDR3 is TGCGCCAGCAGCCAAGATTTAAGGGAATACGAGCAGTACTTC.

A few counts support this clonotype. This chain joins TRBV28 and TRBJ1-1, with 8 bases matching TRBD1. J gave up 5 bases and V 7 bases, and 12 bases lay outside the gene matches. The CDR3 is made up of 15 amino acids. The germline V gene encodes CDR1 MDHEN and CDR2 SYDVKM. In DNA form, the CDR3 reads TGTGCCAGCACCACCGCCCAGGGGGCGCTGACTGAAGCTTTCTTT. Protein product: CASTTAQGALTEAFF.

In its sample, this clonotype was seen a few times. The chain combines TRBV7-8 with TRBJ1-4, with 8 bases identical to TRBD1. V trimming: 3 bases; J trimming: 2 bases; junction bases outside the gene matches: 8. Germline V gives CDR1 SGHVS, CDR2 FQNEAQ. CDR3 length: 17 amino acids. The CDR3 DNA sequence: TGTGCCAGCAGCTTTAGCCAGGGGGCATGGACTAATGAAAAACTGTTTTTT. Its translation is CASSFSQGAWTNEKLFF.

This clonotype was counted only a few times. V usage is TRBV13 and J usage is TRBJ2-1, with D perhaps TRBD1 (6 bases). The CDR3 is 16 residues long. CDR1 and CDR2 from the germline V gene are PRHDT and FYEKMQ (reference sequence). Between the trimmed V and J ends, which lost 0 bases and 4 bases, there was a span of 13 bases. The CDR3 sequence is CASSLGAYRAYNEQFF. The CDR3 DNA reads TGTGCCAGCAGCTTAGGCGCGTACAGGGCATACAATGAGCAGTTCTTC.

This chain joins TRBV18 and TRBJ1-5; D is possibly TRBD1 (6 bases). V was clipped by 8 bases and J by 4 bases, with 12 bases between them. CDR1 is KGHSH, CDR2 LQKENI, per germline. The CDR3 covers 13 residues. This chain's CDR3 is CASTGQNNQPQHF. DNA for the CDR3: TGTGCCAGCACCGGACAGAATAATCAGCCCCAGCATTTT.

There are a few counts of this clonotype. The rearrangement joins TRBV7-6 to TRBJ2-2; 10 positions agree with TRBD2. With V trimmed by 3 bases and J by 0 bases, 10 bases remained unmatched. The CDR3 loop spans 19 amino acids. Germline V lookup: CDR1 SGHVS, CDR2 FNYEAQ. CDR3 coding DNA: TGTGCCAGCAGCTTCGGTGGAGCGGGAGGGCCTACGAACACCGGGGAGCTGTTTTTT. This sequence encodes CASSFGGAGGPTNTGELFF.

This clonotype has just a few counts. The chain couples TRBV7-8 to TRBJ2-1; tentatively, D is TRBD1 or TRBD2 (5 bases each). Germline V gives CDR1 SGHVS, CDR2 FQNEAQ. Between the trimmed V and J ends, which lost 1 base and 0 bases, there was a span of 22 bases. The CDR3 loop spans 20 amino acids. The CDR3 nucleotides read TGTGCCAGCAGCTTAGTCGGGGCCGTCCAGACTGTTAGCTCCTACAATGAGCAGTTCTTC. Translation gives CASSLVGAVQTVSSYNEQFF.

The V call is TRBV6-1, the J call TRBJ1-5; TRBD1 might be the D (5 bases). The germline V gene encodes CDR1 MNHNS and CDR2 SASEGT. V was shortened by 5 bases and J by 5 bases, with 10 bases between the two germline ends. This CDR3 region has 13 residues. The CDR3 DNA follows: TGTGCCAGCAGTAAACAGGCGCATCAGCCCCAGCATTTT. As protein: CASSKQAHQPQHF.

This clonotype was counted between two and nine times. The V and J genes are TRBV10-2 and TRBJ2-1; 9 nucleotides match TRBD2. Germline loops: CDR1 WSHSY, CDR2 SAAADI. The CDR3 loop spans 16 amino acids. Trimming took 0 bases from V and 6 from J; bases not matched to a gene: 6. The DNA for the CDR3 is TGCGCCAGCAGTGAGTCCTACCGACTAGCGGCCAATGAGCAGTTCTTC. It translates to CASSESYRLAANEQFF.

The V and J genes are TRBV27 and TRBJ2-7, with no clear D. Between the trimmed V and J ends, which lost 6 bases and 0 bases, there was a span of 9 bases. Germline CDR1 is MNHEY and CDR2 is SMNVEV (reference sequence). CDR3 size: 13 residues. The CDR3 is CASRSGGSYEQYF. The CDR3 DNA reads TGTGCCAGCAGATCCGGCGGCTCCTACGAGCAGTACTTC.

V usage is TRBV28 and J usage is TRBJ2-5; no reliable D call. Trimming left V 11 bases short and J 11 bases short, with 18 bases between. Germline V CDR1 and CDR2: MDHEN, SYDVKM. The CDR3 is 11 amino acids. For the CDR3, the DNA is TGTGCCTCCCAGAGTTCCAATGAGCAGTACTTC. It is translated as CASQSSNEQYF.

This clonotype has ten or more counts. This chain connects TRBV5-5 to TRBJ1-2; D remains ambiguous. This CDR3 has 13 amino acids. V gave up 3 bases and J gave up 4 bases, with 10 bases separating them. Germline CDR1 and CDR2: SGHKS and YYEKEE (reference sequence). The CDR3 is CASSSDGGYGYTF. The CDR3 DNA reads TGTGCCAGCAGCTCCGACGGAGGCTATGGCTACACCTTC.

The chain couples TRBV5-1 to TRBJ2-7, with 14 nucleotides matching TRBD2. CDR3 length equals 17 residues. Germline V lookup: CDR1 SGHRS, CDR2 YFSETQ. After removal of 4 bases from V and 7 bases from J, the junction contained 13 bases not matched to a gene. This chain's CDR3 is CASSLPGLAGVGNEQYF. In DNA form, the CDR3 reads TGCGCCAGCAGCCTCCCGGGACTAGCGGGAGTCGGCAATGAGCAGTACTTC.

V usage is TRBV28 and J usage is TRBJ1-5; TRBD1 aligns across 7 bases. CDR1 and CDR2 (germline): MDHEN, SYDVKM. This CDR3 is 15 amino acids long. The V gene end was trimmed by 6 bases and the J gene end by 2 bases; junction bases not matched to a gene: 7. The CDR3 coding sequence is TGTGCCAGCAGGGGGACAGCGGGGGGCAATCAGCCCCAGCATTTT. Translation gives CASRGTAGGNQPQHF.

The chain recombines TRBV9 with TRBJ2-4, with TRBD1 matching over 7 bases. TRBJ2-5 explains the end of the DNA better; the J call may be wrong. The CDR3 extends over 16 amino acids. The V gene's germline CDR1 is SGDLS and CDR2 YYNGEE. CDR3 nucleotide sequence: TGTGCCAGCAGCGTAGCGGCAGGGGGTAGGGAAGAGACCCAGTACTTC. Encoded protein: CASSVAAGGREETQYF.

The chain has TRBV3-1 and TRBJ2-7; possible D gene TRBD1, 6 bases. The J call is in doubt because the DNA end fits TRBJ2-5 better. The CDR3 has 14 residues. From germline, CDR1 is LGHDT and CDR2 YNNKEL (reference sequence). CDR3 residues: CASSYRTAPGTQYF. As DNA, the CDR3 is TGTGCCAGCAGCTATAGGACAGCACCCGGGACCCAGTACTTC.

The genes are TRBV12-3 or TRBV12-4 and TRBJ1-2; D ambiguous. The CDR3 contains 13 residues. V lost 3 bases and J 6 bases, leaving 11 bases between the germline ends. The CDR3 sequence is CASSFSGVNGYTF. CDR3 bases: TGTGCCAGCAGTTTCTCCGGAGTTAATGGCTACACCTTC.

This clonotype has more than one count but fewer than ten. The chain recombines TRBV7-6 with TRBJ1-5, with 12 nucleotides matching TRBD1. The germline V gene has CDR1 SGHVS and CDR2 FNYEAQ. This CDR3 is 17 amino acids long. V was clipped by 4 bases and J by 5 bases; unmatched bases: 9. The CDR3 spells CASSWGTGGLGYQPQHF. The CDR3 bases are TGTGCCAGCAGCTGGGGGACAGGGGGCTTGGGGTATCAGCCCCAGCATTTT.

The chain combines TRBV20-1 with TRBJ1-5; D possibly corresponds to TRBD1 (6 bases). From germline, CDR1 is DFQATT and CDR2 SNEGSKA (reference sequence). The CDR3 contains 14 residues. Trimming pared 2 bases from V and 7 bases from J, leaving 15 bases between. CDR3 residues: CSARPNRDTQPQHF. CDR3 nucleotide sequence: TGCAGTGCTAGACCGAACAGGGATACGCAGCCCCAGCATTTT.

The genes are TRBV6-2 or TRBV6-3 and TRBJ1-5, with D tentatively TRBD1 (5 bases). This CDR3 spans 17 amino acids. V shed 2 bases and J shed 0 bases, with 14 bases lying between them. CDR1 is MNHEY, CDR2 SVGEGT, per germline. The CDR3 protein is CASSYGPGVYSNQPQHF. The CDR3 DNA sequence: TGTGCCAGCAGTTACGGTCCGGGGGTGTATAGCAATCAGCCCCAGCATTTT.

J is TRBJ1-2 and V is TRBV10-2; 7 nucleotides match TRBD1. The CDR3 runs 17 residues. Germline values: CDR1 WSHSY, CDR2 SAAADI. J was trimmed by 4 bases and V by 2 bases; bases with no gene match: 13. CDR3 sequence (DNA): TGCGCCAGCAGTGAGAACAGTAGAAACAGGGGAGGCTATGGCTACACCTTC. Protein sequence: CASSENSRNRGGYGYTF.

Details on this clonotype: The missing conserved phenylalanine or tryptophan at the end of this CDR3 makes a read error likely. The J gene is TRBJ2-5, the V gene TRBV2; no firm D call. The V and J ends lost 6 bases and 2 bases respectively, with 13 bases between them. The CDR3 is made up of 14 amino acids. Looked up from germline, CDR1 is SNHLY and CDR2 is FYNNEI. CDR3 amino acids: CASRISLIQETQYV. Written as DNA, the CDR3 is TGTGCCAGCAGAATCAGCTTGATTCAAGAGACCCAGTACGTC.

The V gene is TRBV12-3 or TRBV12-4, the J gene TRBJ2-3; TRBD1 or TRBD2 may be the D gene (5 bases each). V lost 1 base and J lost 6, with 23 bases in between. The CDR3 extends over 18 amino acids. The CDR3 loop reads CASSLGATLMGPTDTQYF. The DNA of the CDR3 is TGTGCCAGCAGTTTAGGGGCCACTTTGATGGGACCCACTGATACGCAGTATTTT.

The CDR3 DNA sequence: TGTGCCAGCAGCCTACTTCCCCGGGGAGAGGGGGTAAGGAACGAGCAGTACTTC. Translated: CASSLLPRGEGVRNEQYF. The rearrangement joins TRBV9 to TRBJ2-7, with D possibly TRBD1 on 6 matching bases. The ends were cut back, 4 bases at V and 5 bases at J, with 28 bases in the middle. The CDR3 covers 18 residues. The germline gives CDR1 SGDLS, CDR2 YYNGEE.

This clonotype was found many times. The V and J genes are TRBV10-1 and TRBJ2-5; D is ambiguous. CDR1 WNHNN and CDR2 SYGVQD come from the germline V gene (reference sequence). Trimming took 3 bases from V and 2 from J, leaving 7 bases between them. This CDR3 has 13 amino acids. The CDR3 coding sequence is TGCGCCAGCAGTGACAGGTTTCAAGAGACCCAGTACTTC. The encoded protein is CASSDRFQETQYF.

The rearrangement joins TRBV7-2 to TRBJ1-5; no clear D. CDR1 is SGHTA and CDR2 is FQGNSA in the germline V gene. Deletions cut 2 bases from V and 0 bases from J, with 5 bases between. CDR3 length: 14 residues. The CDR3 region is CASSLQTSNQPQHF. The CDR3 region has the DNA TGTGCCAGCAGCTTACAAACTAGCAATCAGCCCCAGCATTTT. Full variable domain (rest looked up from reference TRBV7-2 and TRBJ1-5): GAGVSQSPSNKVTEKGKDVELRCDPISGHTALYWYRQSLGQGLEFLIYFQGNSAPDKSGLPSDRFSAERTGGSVSTLTIQRTQQEDSAVYLCASSLQTSNQPQHFGDGTRLSIL.

This clonotype occurred a few times. This chain links TRBV6-6 with TRBJ1-1, with D uncertain. Trimming took off 5 bases at V and 5 bases at J, with 21 bases between the two ends. In germline, CDR1 is MNHNY, CDR2 SVGAGI (reference sequence). The CDR3 extends over 16 amino acids. The CDR3 nucleotides are TGTGCCAGCAGTCCCACCGAGGCCCCGGAGGGAACTGAAGCTTTCTTT. Amino acid sequence: CASSPTEAPEGTEAFF.